Listed here are 13 T cell receptor beta chains from one sample, sequenced in a study of blood T cell repertoires in COVID-19. TCRdb's copy holds only in-frame clones and misses some; the assay was immunoSEQ multiplex PCR. The sample consists of about 380,000 clones, around 84% of them appearing once. The material sequenced was peripheral blood. Source of these receptors: a human donor with acute or convalescent COVID-19. The donor label of this sample is uncertain.

The chain combines TRBV11-2 with TRBJ1-1; TRBD1 is a possible D gene (6 bases). Germline V gene sequence: CDR1 SGHAT, CDR2 FQNNGV. This CDR3 has 15 residues. The V end lost 3 bases, the J end lost 3 bases, and 14 bases lay between the germline ends. For the CDR3, the DNA is TGTGCCAGCAGCTTCTGGGGGGGCATGGACACTGAAGCTTTCTTT. Translating it yields CASSFWGGMDTEAFF.

This CDR3 reads CASSVSLKTEAFF. The CDR3 DNA follows: TGTGCCAGCAGTGTATCACTCAAGACTGAAGCTTTCTTT. This chain connects TRBV25-1 to TRBJ1-1; no reliable D call. The ends were cut back, 4 bases at V and 5 bases at J, with 11 bases in the middle. This CDR3 spans 13 amino acids. Germline CDR1 is MGHDK and CDR2 is SYGVNS.

The V and J genes are TRBV28 and TRBJ1-1; TRBD1 matches at 11 bases. Germline CDR1 reads MDHEN; CDR2 reads SYDVKM. CDR3 length: 15 residues. The ends lost 7 bases at V and 5 bases at J; junction bases unmatched: 9. CDR3 bases: TGTGCCAGCAACCCGGTCGGGACAGGGGGGACTGAAGCTTTCTTT. Translating it yields CASNPVGTGGTEAFF.

The chain links TRBV18 to TRBJ1-5; TRBD1 matches at 9 bases. This CDR3 has 16 residues. V was clipped by 3 bases and J by 7 bases; unmatched bases: 10. Germline lookup yields CDR1 KGHSH and CDR2 LQKENI. CDR3 protein: CASSPTGGQGKQPQHF. For the CDR3, the DNA is TGTGCCAGCTCACCGACCGGGGGACAGGGAAAACAGCCCCAGCATTTT.

This rearrangement joins TRBV20-1 to TRBJ2-7; D gene unclear. The CDR3 extends over 11 amino acids. V was shortened by 0 bases and J by 6 bases, with 6 bases between the two germline ends. Germline lookup yields CDR1 DFQATT and CDR2 SNEGSKA (reference sequence). CDR3 region: CSARESVEQYF. The CDR3 region has the DNA TGCAGTGCTAGAGAGAGTGTCGAGCAGTACTTC.

This clone was seen a few times. The V and J genes are TRBV6-5 and TRBJ1-1, with TRBD1 as a possible D gene (5 bases). From germline, CDR1 is MNHEY and CDR2 SVGAGI. Trimming left V 6 bases short and J 3 bases short, with 11 bases between. The CDR3 has 13 amino acids. DNA of the CDR3: TGTGCCAGCAGCAACGGGGGGTACACTGAAGCTTTCTTT. Its protein is CASSNGGYTEAFF.

This clone occurred once. The CDR3 protein is CASSLLGTDTQYF. For the CDR3, the DNA is TGTGCCAGCAGTTTATTAGGCACAGATACGCAGTATTTT. J is TRBJ2-3 and V is TRBV27; D unresolved. There are 13 residues in the CDR3. CDR1 is MNHEY, CDR2 SMNVEV, per germline (reference sequence). Trimming removed 1 base from V and 1 base from J, with 3 bases in between.

This clone was detected only once. The rearrangement links TRBV7-2 to TRBJ1-2, with 10 bases matching TRBD1. There are 14 residues in the CDR3. V trimming: 10 bases; J trimming: 2 bases; junction bases outside the gene matches: 7. Germline V lookup: CDR1 SGHTA, CDR2 FQGNSA. The CDR3 loop is CATASGQGNYGYTF. In nucleotides, the CDR3 is TGTGCCACAGCTTCGGGACAGGGGAACTATGGCTACACCTTC.

V gene TRBV2 combines with J gene TRBJ1-3; D perhaps matches TRBD1 (6 bases). Trimming pared 6 bases from V and 0 bases from J, leaving 9 bases between. Germline values: CDR1 SNHLY, CDR2 FYNNEI. The CDR3 has 14 amino acids. DNA for the CDR3: TGTGCCAGCAGATCACAGGGCTCTGGAAACACCATATATTTT. Translation gives CASRSQGSGNTIYF.

V gene TRBV18 combines with J gene TRBJ1-1; D is undetermined. Germline CDR1 reads KGHSH; CDR2 reads LQKENI. This CDR3 spans 12 amino acids. Trimming stripped 3 bases from V and 6 bases from J, with 8 bases between. CDR3 sequence reads: CASSPGQAEAFF. CDR3 DNA sequence: TGTGCCAGCTCACCGGGTCAGGCTGAAGCTTTCTTT.

The J gene is TRBJ2-6, the V gene TRBV2; the D is unclear. V shed 4 bases and J shed 0 bases, with 7 bases lying between them. CDR1 and CDR2 (germline): SNHLY, FYNNEI. The CDR3 length is 15 residues. The CDR3 coding sequence is TGTGCCAGCAGTGGGGCCTTCTCTGGGGCCAACGTCCTGACTTTC. It translates to CASSGAFSGANVLTF.

V and J are TRBV30 and TRBJ2-1, with D possibly TRBD2 on 5 matching bases. The CDR3 contains 15 residues. V gave up 8 bases and J gave up 3 bases, with 20 bases separating them. Germline assignment: CDR1 GTSNPN and CDR2 SVGIG (reference sequence). CDR3 coding DNA: TGTGCCCGTTATAGCATTACGGGAAACTACAATGAGCAGTTCTTC. Translated: CARYSITGNYNEQFF.

The chain recombines TRBV30 with TRBJ2-7, with 9 bases matching TRBD2. The CDR3 covers 12 residues. Germline V gene lookup returns CDR1 GTSNPN and CDR2 SVGIG (reference sequence). J gave up 4 bases and V 5 bases, and 3 bases lay outside the gene matches. In DNA form, the CDR3 reads TGTGCCTGGGGAAGCGGGGGGTACGAGCAGTACTTC. The encoded protein is CAWGSGGYEQYF.